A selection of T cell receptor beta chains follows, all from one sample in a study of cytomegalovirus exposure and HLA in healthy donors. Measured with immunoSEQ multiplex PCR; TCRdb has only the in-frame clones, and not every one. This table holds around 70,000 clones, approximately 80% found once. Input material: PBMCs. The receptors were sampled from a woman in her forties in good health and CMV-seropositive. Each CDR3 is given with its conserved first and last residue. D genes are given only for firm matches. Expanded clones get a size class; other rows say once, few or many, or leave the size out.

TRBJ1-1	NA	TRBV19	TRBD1	TGTGCCAGTAGTATCGACAGGGAGGCTCTCAACACTGAAGCTTTCTTT	CASSIDREALNTEAFF
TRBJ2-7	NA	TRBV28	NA	TGTGCCAGCAGACAGGGGCCGGGGGGGAACTACGAGCAGTACTTC	CASRQGPGGNYEQYF
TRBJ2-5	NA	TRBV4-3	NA	TGCGCCAGCAGCCAAGAGATGCGCCAAGAGACCCAGTACTTC	CASSQEMRQETQYF
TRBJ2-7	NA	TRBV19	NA	TGTGCCAGTAGTCCTGGACGGGACTCCTACGAGCAGTACTTC	CASSPGRDSYEQYF
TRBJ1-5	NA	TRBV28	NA	TGTGCCAGCAGTCCCGGGAAGAATCAGCCCCAGCATTTT	CASSPGKNQPQHF
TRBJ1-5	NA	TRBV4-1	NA	TGCGCCAGCAGCCAAGATGTGTCCAGGACCCAGCATTTT	CASSQDVSRTQHF
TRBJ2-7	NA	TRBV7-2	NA	TGTGCCAGCAGCTTAGAAGCTAGCTCGGGCGAGCAGTACTTC	CASSLEASSGEQYF
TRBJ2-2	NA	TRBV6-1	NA	TGTGCCAGCTCGCGTACTGGGCCGACCGGGGAGCTGTTTTTT	CASSRTGPTGELFF
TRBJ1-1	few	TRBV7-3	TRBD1	TGTGCCAGCAGCAGACAGGGGGGGAACACTGAAGCTTTCTTT	CASSRQGGNTEAFF
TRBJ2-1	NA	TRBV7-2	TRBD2	TGTGCCAGCAGCCAGAGAGCGGGGGGGCAAGTGGGCAATGAGCAGTTCTTC	CASSQRAGGQVGNEQFF
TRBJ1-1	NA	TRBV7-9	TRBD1	TGTTCCAGCAGCCAGTTCCCTTCCCTTACGACAGGGAAGAACACTGAAGCTTTCTTT	CSSSQFPSLTTGKNTEAFF
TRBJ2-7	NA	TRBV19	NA	TGTGCCAGTAGTATCCGGGGGACGCAAACCTACGAGCAGTACTTC	CASSIRGTQTYEQYF
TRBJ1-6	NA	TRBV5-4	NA	TGTGCCAGCAGCTTCAGCGGGACGCTAACCAATTCACCCCTCCACTTT	CASSFSGTLTNSPLHF
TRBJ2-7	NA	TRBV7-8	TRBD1	TGTGCCAGCAGCTTAGTCCGGGACAGGGCCTACGAGCAGTACTTC	CASSLVRDRAYEQYF
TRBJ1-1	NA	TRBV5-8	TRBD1	TGTGCCAGCAGCTTGGGGCAGGGGGTGGTTGAAGCTTTCTTT	CASSLGQGVVEAFF
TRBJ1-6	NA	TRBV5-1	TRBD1	TGCGCCAGCAGCGGGACAGGGGCTAACTCACCCCTCCACTTT	CASSGTGANSPLHF
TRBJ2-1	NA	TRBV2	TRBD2	TGTGCCAGCAGTGAAACGGCGGGGGGCTGGAATGAGCAGTTCTTC	CASSETAGGWNEQFF
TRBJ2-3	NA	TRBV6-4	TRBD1	TGTGCCAGCAGTGACTCGCAGGGGGCGGGAGATACGCAGTATTTT	CASSDSQGAGDTQYF
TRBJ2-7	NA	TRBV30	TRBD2	TGTGCCTGGAGCACCGGGGACTATACCTACGAGCAGTACTTC	CAWSTGDYTYEQYF
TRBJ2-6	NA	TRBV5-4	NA	TGTGCCAGCAGCTTGGGGGGGCCGAACTCTGGGGCCAACGTCCTGACTTTC	CASSLGGPNSGANVLTF
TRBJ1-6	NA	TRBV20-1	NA	TGCAGTGCGGCGGTTAATTCACCCCTCCACTTT	CSAAVNSPLHF
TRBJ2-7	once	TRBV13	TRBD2	TGTGCCAGCAGCTTGCTTGGAGCGGGGGGGTCCTACGAGCAGTACTTC	CASSLLGAGGSYEQYF
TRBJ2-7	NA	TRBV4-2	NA	TGTGCCAGCAGCCAAGGGACAGTTCGCTCCGAGCAGTACTTC	CASSQGTVRSEQYF
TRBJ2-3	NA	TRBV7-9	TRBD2	TGTGCCAGCAGCTTAGGGGACTATGGCAGCGATACGCAGTATTTT	CASSLGDYGSDTQYF
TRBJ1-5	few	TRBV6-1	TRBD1	TGTGCCAGCGCCTGGGACAGTAGCAATCAGCCCCAGCATTTT	CASAWDSSNQPQHF
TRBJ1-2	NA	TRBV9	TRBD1	TGTGCCAGCAGCGTAGATCCAGGGGGTAACTATGGCTACACCTTC	CASSVDPGGNYGYTF
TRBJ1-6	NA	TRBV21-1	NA	TGTGCCAGCAGCAAAGCGGAGGATTCACCCCTCCACTTT	CASSKAEDSPLHF
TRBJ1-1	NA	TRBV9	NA	TGTGCCAGCAGCGTAGTGACAGGGAACACTGAAGCTTTCTTT	CASSVVTGNTEAFF
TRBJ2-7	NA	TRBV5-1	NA	TGCGCCAGCAGCATGACTAGAAATGCCTACGAGCAGTACTTC	CASSMTRNAYEQYF
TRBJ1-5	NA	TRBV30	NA	TGTGCCTGGAGTCCAGACAGAGATCAGCCCCAGCATTTT	CAWSPDRDQPQHF
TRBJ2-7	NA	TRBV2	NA	TGTGCCAGCAGAAACCGGGTCCTGGACTCCTACGAGCAGTACTTC	CASRNRVLDSYEQYF
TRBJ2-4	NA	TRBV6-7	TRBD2	TGTGCCAGCAGGTACAAGCGGGGGGATAAAAACATTCAGTACTTC	CASRYKRGDKNIQYF
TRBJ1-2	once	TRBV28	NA	TGTGCCAGCGGAGGTGGGGAGAGCTACCCCGGAAACTATGGCTACACCTTC	CASGGGESYPGNYGYTF
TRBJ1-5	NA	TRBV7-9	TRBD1	TGTGCCAGCAGTCTGACAGGGGGCAATCAGCCCCAGCATTTT	CASSLTGGNQPQHF
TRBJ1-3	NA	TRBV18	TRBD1	TGTGCCAGCTCACCAGGGACAGTTTCTGGAAACACCATATATTTT	CASSPGTVSGNTIYF
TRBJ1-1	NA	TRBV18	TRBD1	TGTGCCAGCTCACCACGTGTTGACAGGGTGAACACTGAAGCTTTCTTT	CASSPRVDRVNTEAFF
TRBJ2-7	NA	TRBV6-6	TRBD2	TGTGCCAGCAGCTCCACTAGCGGGGGGGGTTCCTACGAGCAGTACTTC	CASSSTSGGGSYEQYF
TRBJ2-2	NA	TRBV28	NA	TGTGCCAGCAGCCCAGACAGGCGGCTGTTTTTT	CASSPDRRLFF
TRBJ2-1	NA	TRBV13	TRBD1	TGTGCCAGCAGCTCCCAGACAGGGCTGTCGGGAAATGAGCAGTTCTTC	CASSSQTGLSGNEQFF
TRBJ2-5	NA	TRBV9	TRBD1	TGTGCCAGCAGCTATACCGGGACAGTGGAGACCCAGTACTTC	CASSYTGTVETQYF
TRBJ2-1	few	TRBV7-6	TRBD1	TGTGCCAGCAGCTTAGAGATCTGGACAGGGGAAGATGAGCAGTTCTTC	CASSLEIWTGEDEQFF
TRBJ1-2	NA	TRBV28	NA	TGTGCCAGCAGACCAACAGCAATTGTGGTACGTTACACCTTC	CASRPTAIVVRYTF
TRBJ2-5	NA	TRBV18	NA	TGTGCCAGCTCATCAGGGGTGCAAGAGACCCAGTACTTC	CASSSGVQETQYF
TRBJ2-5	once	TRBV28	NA	TGTGCCAGCACTGGGGCCGGACAAGTCGAGGAGACCCAGTACTTC	CASTGAGQVEETQYF
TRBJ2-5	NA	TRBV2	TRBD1	TGTGCCAGCAGTGAAGCGAGGACAGGACAAGAGACCCAGTACTTC	CASSEARTGQETQYF
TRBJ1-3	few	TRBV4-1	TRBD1	TGCGCCAGCAGCCCCCGACAGGGGGCTGGAAACACCATATATTTT	CASSPRQGAGNTIYF
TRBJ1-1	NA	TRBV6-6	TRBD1	TGTGCCAGCAGTTACGAGGGGGCCGGGCGGGGAACTGAAGCTTTCTTT	CASSYEGAGRGTEAFF
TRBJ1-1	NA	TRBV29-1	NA	TGCAGCGCCGGAGGGAACACCAGAAACACTGAAGCTTTCTTT	CSAGGNTRNTEAFF
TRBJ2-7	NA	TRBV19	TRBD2	TGTGCCAGTAGTCCCGAGCGGGGGCCAAGCTCCTACGAGCAGTACTTC	CASSPERGPSSYEQYF
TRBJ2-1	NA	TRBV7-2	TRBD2	TGTGCCAGCAGCGGTAATAGCGGGGGTTACAATGAGCAGTTCTTC	CASSGNSGGYNEQFF